The 18 T cell receptor beta chains listed next were all sequenced from one sample in a study of blood T cell repertoires in COVID-19. Assay: immunoSEQ multiplex PCR; the TCRdb copy retains only in-frame clones and omits some. The repertoire holds 100,000 to 150,000 clones, with around 87% as singletons. The sample was peripheral blood. The receptors here all came from a woman aged 60-75 years with acute or convalescent COVID-19.

The chain links TRBV6-6 to TRBJ1-5; tentative D call: TRBD1 (6 bases). Germline V gene data show CDR1 as MNHNY and CDR2 as SVGAGI (reference sequence). The CDR3 runs 16 residues. V was pared by 2 bases and J by 5 bases, with 16 bases between. The CDR3 region is CASSYPNQGPDQPQHF. The CDR3 DNA sequence: TGTGCCAGCAGTTACCCAAACCAGGGGCCGGATCAGCCCCAGCATTTT.

The chain combines TRBV5-1 with TRBJ2-7; the D gene is possibly TRBD1 (5 bases). V gave up 1 base and J gave up 3 bases, with 14 bases separating them. The CDR3 has 15 residues. Germline loops: CDR1 SGHRS, CDR2 YFSETQ. The CDR3: CASSLTGGGVYEQYF. In DNA, the CDR3 is TGCGCCAGCAGCTTGACAGGTGGCGGAGTCTACGAGCAGTACTTC.

The rearrangement uses TRBV11-2 and TRBJ1-3; TRBD1 might be the D (6 bases). CDR3 length: 14 residues. The V and J ends lost 5 bases and 5 bases respectively, with 13 bases between them. Germline V CDR1 and CDR2: SGHAT, FQNNGV. This CDR3 reads CASSPVRGRNTIYF. The CDR3 DNA follows: TGTGCCAGCAGCCCCGTAAGGGGGAGAAACACCATATATTTT. Drawing the rest from reference TRBV11-2 and TRBJ1-3, the complete variable domain is EAGVAQSPRYKIIEKRQSVAFWCNPISGHATLYWYQQILGQGPKLLIQFQNNGVVDDSQLPKDRFSAERLKGVDSTLKIQPAKLEDSAVYLCASSPVRGRNTIYFGEGSWLTVV.

The chain recombines TRBV28 with TRBJ2-2; 10 bases map to TRBD2. Germline V gives CDR1 MDHEN, CDR2 SYDVKM. V dropped 6 bases and J dropped 6; count of bases not matched to a gene: 7. The CDR3 is 15 residues long. The CDR3: CASSPLAGAAGELFF. CDR3 in DNA: TGTGCCAGCAGCCCCCTAGCGGGAGCGGCCGGGGAGCTGTTTTTT.

This chain's CDR3 is CASRSGSVNSPLHF. The DNA for the CDR3 is TGCGCCAGCAGGTCGGGGTCCGTGAATTCACCCCTCCACTTT. The rearrangement joins TRBV4-1 to TRBJ1-6; D gene unclear. The V end was cut by 6 bases, the J end by 7 bases, with 13 bases between. Germline CDR1 and CDR2: MGHRA and YSYEKL. The CDR3 length is 14 residues.

The genes are TRBV5-4 and TRBJ2-3; 14 bases map to TRBD2. The CDR3 contains 16 residues. Looked up from germline, CDR1 is SGHNT and CDR2 is YYREEE (reference sequence). V was pared by 3 bases and J by 7 bases, with 7 bases of the junction left unmatched. The CDR3 sequence is CASSSGLAGGENTQYF. The CDR3 nucleotides are TGTGCCAGCAGCTCCGGACTAGCGGGAGGTGAGAATACGCAGTATTTT.

V is TRBV4-2 and J is TRBJ1-2; TRBD1 matches at 10 bases. CDR1 and CDR2 (germline): LGHNA, YNFKEQ. J lost 8 bases, V lost 0 bases, and 9 bases had no gene match. The CDR3 covers 16 residues. CDR3 protein: CASSQEGQGTKGGYTF. For the CDR3, the DNA is TGTGCCAGCAGCCAAGAGGGACAGGGGACAAAGGGGGGCTACACCTTC.

The gene calls are TRBV11-2 and TRBJ2-2; TRBD2 agrees at 7 bases. Germline V gene sequence: CDR1 SGHAT, CDR2 FQNNGV. The V and J ends lost 2 bases and 1 base, in that order; junction bases with no gene match: 4. This CDR3 contains 16 residues. In DNA, the CDR3 is TGTGCCAGCAGCTTACGGGGAGGGTTGAACACCGGGGAGCTGTTTTTT. This encodes CASSLRGGLNTGELFF.

The V call is TRBV4-2, the J call TRBJ1-2; 7 bases align to TRBD1. Germline values: CDR1 LGHNA, CDR2 YNFKEQ. The CDR3 is made up of 15 amino acids. The V and J ends lost 0 bases and 8 bases, in that order; junction bases with no gene match: 9. The CDR3: CASSQDLDRATGYTF. CDR3 DNA sequence: TGTGCCAGCAGCCAAGATCTAGACAGGGCAACCGGCTACACCTTC.

This chain joins TRBV6-5 and TRBJ1-1; D unresolved. This CDR3 spans 11 amino acids. Per the germline V gene, CDR1 is MNHEY and CDR2 is SVGAGI. The ends were cut back, 6 bases at V and 6 bases at J, with 8 bases in the middle. The CDR3 is CASRGGPEAFF. CDR3 in DNA: TGTGCCAGCAGGGGAGGGCCTGAAGCTTTCTTT.

The chain employs TRBV5-1 and TRBJ2-2; 14 bases are shared with TRBD2. CDR1 is SGHRS and CDR2 is YFSETQ in the germline V gene. Trimming removed 4 bases from V and 7 bases from J; junction bases left unmatched: 6. The CDR3 extends over 16 amino acids. DNA of the CDR3: TGCGCCAGCAGCGTGGGGACTAGCGGGAGTGTCGGGGAGCTGTTTTTT. The encoded protein is CASSVGTSGSVGELFF.

The chain carries TRBV3-1 (or the pseudogene TRBV3-2) and TRBJ1-4; D is possibly TRBD1 (6 bases). Germline values: CDR1 LGHDT, CDR2 YNNKEL (reference sequence). V was clipped by 4 bases and J by 5 bases, with 11 bases between them. This CDR3 spans 14 amino acids. CDR3 DNA sequence: TGTGCCAGCAGCCCCCGACAGGCGAATGAAAAACTGTTTTTT. This encodes CASSPRQANEKLFF.

This chain links TRBV5-5 with TRBJ1-5, with TRBD1 matching over 9 bases. The germline CDR1 and CDR2 sequences are SGHKS and YYEKEE (reference sequence). V was clipped by 5 bases and J by 0 bases; unmatched bases: 9. The CDR3 runs 17 residues. The CDR3 region has the DNA TGTGCCAGCAGTCCCGACAGGGGGACATATAGCAATCAGCCCCAGCATTTT. Residues: CASSPDRGTYSNQPQHF.

CDR3 nucleotide sequence: TGTGCCAGCACCTCCTTTGGGGGGAGCTCCTACGAGCAGTACTTC. Translated, it gives CASTSFGGSSYEQYF. The chain joins TRBV5-4 to TRBJ2-7; a weak D match, TRBD2 (6 bases). The CDR3 runs to 15 residues. Looked up from germline, CDR1 is SGHNT and CDR2 is YYREEE (reference sequence). Trimming cost V 6 bases and J 0 bases, with 16 bases left between them.

This sequence joins TRBV6-1 and TRBJ1-3; D is perhaps TRBD1 (5 bases). V was cut by 4 bases and J by 2 bases, with 15 bases left in between. The CDR3 runs to 16 residues. In germline, CDR1 is MNHNS, CDR2 SASEGT. CDR3 residues: CASSVTAGQAGNTIYF. The CDR3 nucleotides are TGTGCCAGCAGTGTGACGGCAGGGCAAGCTGGAAACACCATATATTTT.

V is TRBV6-1 and J is TRBJ1-6; D ambiguous. V dropped 1 base and J dropped 0 bases, with 10 bases sitting between them. CDR3 length: 17 residues. Germline CDR1 MNHNS, CDR2 SASEGT. The CDR3 DNA reads TGTGCCAGCAGTGAAGTTGAGAATAGCTCCTATAATTCACCCCTCCACTTT. It yields the protein CASSEVENSSYNSPLHF.

The rearrangement joins TRBV6-2 or TRBV6-3 to TRBJ2-1, with D perhaps matching TRBD2 (6 bases). The germline CDR1 and CDR2 sequences are MNHEY and SVGEGT. The CDR3 sequence is 13 residues long. V was pared by 6 bases and J by 3 bases, with 9 bases between. The DNA of the CDR3 is TGTGCCAGCAGCCGGGACTTCTACAATGAGCAGTTCTTC. This translates into CASSRDFYNEQFF.

The rearrangement links TRBV25-1 to TRBJ1-6; the D is unclear. The germline gives CDR1 MGHDK, CDR2 SYGVNS. Between the trimmed V and J ends, which lost 3 bases and 7 bases, there was a span of 13 bases. The CDR3 has 15 amino acids. Written as DNA, the CDR3 is TGTGCCAGCAGTGAGGGAGGGAGTAGAAATTCACCCCTCCACTTT. This sequence encodes CASSEGGSRNSPLHF.